Listed here are 20 T cell receptor beta chains from one sample, sequenced in a study of cytomegalovirus exposure and HLA in healthy donors. Sequencing used immunoSEQ multiplex PCR; TCRdb keeps in-frame clones, though not all of them. The sample lists about 76,000 clones, approximately 93% occurring once. The source material was PBMCs. These receptor sequences come from a man aged 18-30 years in good health and CMV-seropositive.

This chain links TRBV7-3 with TRBJ2-1, with D perhaps TRBD1 (5 bases). CDR1 and CDR2 from the germline V gene are SGHTA and FQGTGA. The CDR3 has 13 amino acids. The V and J ends lost 5 bases and 12 bases respectively, with 17 bases between them. DNA of the CDR3: TGTGCCAGCAGCGGAACCCTAGGGGCGGCGCAGTTCTTC. It encodes CASSGTLGAAQFF.

CDR3 coding DNA: TGCAGCGTTGAGGCCTCCGGACAGGGGTTCTCTGGGGCCAACGTCCTGACTTTC. Translation gives CSVEASGQGFSGANVLTF. The chain recombines TRBV29-1 with TRBJ2-6; 9 nucleotides line up with TRBD1. This CDR3 spans 18 amino acids. The trim removed 3 bases at V and 0 bases at J, leaving 9 bases unmatched. Germline loops: CDR1 SQVTM, CDR2 ANQGSEA.

The chain employs TRBV11-2 and TRBJ2-3, with 9 bases lining up with TRBD2. V dropped 1 base and J dropped 3; count of bases not matched to a gene: 5. Germline V lookup: CDR1 SGHAT, CDR2 FQNNGV. The CDR3 is 16 residues long. DNA of the CDR3: TGTGCCAGCAGCTTAGTGGGACTAGCAATGACAGATACGCAGTATTTT. As protein: CASSLVGLAMTDTQYF.

The chain employs TRBV19 and TRBJ2-3; 9 positions agree with TRBD2. CDR1 and CDR2 from the germline V gene are LNHDA and SQIVND (reference sequence). Trimming cost V 6 bases and J 8 bases; bases outside gene matches: 15. The length of the CDR3 is 16 residues. The CDR3: CASSQTGAGGFGTQYF. CDR3 DNA sequence: TGTGCCAGTAGCCAGACTGGGGCGGGAGGGTTTGGTACGCAGTATTTT. Based on the CDR3 plus reference TRBV19 and TRBJ2-3, the full variable domain is DGGITQSPKYLFRKEGQNVTLSCEQNLNHDAMYWYRQDPGQGLRLIYYSQIVNDFQKGDIAEGYSVSREKKESFPLTVTSAQKNPTAFYLCASSQTGAGGFGTQYFGPGTRLTVL.

This chain links TRBV6-5 with TRBJ1-4, with D possibly matching TRBD1 (6 bases). The V gene lost 4 bases and the J gene lost 8 bases, with 17 bases spanning the gap. In germline, CDR1 is MNHEY, CDR2 SVGAGI. This CDR3 has 15 residues. CDR3 sequence (DNA): TGTGCCAGCAGTTCACAGGGAGGGGTTGTGGAAAAACTGTTTTTT. It yields the protein CASSSQGGVVEKLFF.

The V and J genes are TRBV29-1 and TRBJ2-4; D is possibly TRBD1 (7 bases). Trimming took 7 bases from V and 13 from J, leaving 14 bases between them. The CDR3 runs 10 residues. The V gene's germline CDR1 is SQVTM and CDR2 ANQGSEA. The CDR3 protein is CSATQGGQYF. The CDR3 DNA is TGCAGCGCGACCCAGGGGGGCCAGTACTTC.

The chain combines TRBV9 with TRBJ2-7; 9 bases agree with TRBD2. V was clipped by 0 bases and J by 2 bases; unmatched bases: 3. The length of the CDR3 is 15 residues. The germline V gene has CDR1 SGDLS and CDR2 YYNGEE. CDR3 sequence reads: CASSVAASGTYEQYF. The DNA for the CDR3 is TGTGCCAGCAGCGTAGCCGCTAGCGGGACCTACGAGCAGTACTTC. The whole variable domain, filled in from reference TRBV9 and TRBJ2-7, reads DSGVTQTPKHLITATGQRVTLRCSPRSGDLSVYWYQQSLDQGLQFLIQYYNGEERAKGNILERFSAQQFPDLHSELNLSSLELGDSALYFCASSVAASGTYEQYFGPGTRLTVT.

The J gene is TRBJ2-3, the V gene TRBV6-1; 10 bases align to TRBD2. CDR3 length: 16 residues. J lost 13 bases, V lost 1 base, and 14 bases had no gene match. Germline values: CDR1 MNHNS, CDR2 SASEGT. The CDR3 nucleotides are TGTGCCAGCAGTGAAGGGGCTAGCGGGAGCCTTCGGGAGGAGTATTTT. Its translation is CASSEGASGSLREEYF.

As concerns this clone: A junction boundary mismatches the germline segment, possibly from a read error. The rearrangement links TRBV19 to TRBJ2-5; 9 bases fit TRBD1. Germline V gene lookup returns CDR1 LNHDA and CDR2 SQIVND (reference sequence). This CDR3 has 16 amino acids. CDR3 amino acids: CASSILGDREQETQYF. CDR3 in DNA: TGTGCCAGCAGTATTCTGGGGGACAGGGAACAAGAGACCCAGTACTTC.

The CDR3 sequence: CATSSRRESADTQYF. CDR3 sequence (DNA): TGTGCCACCTCATCCAGGCGGGAGAGCGCAGATACGCAGTATTTT. The chain recombines TRBV19 with TRBJ2-3; 7 bases align to TRBD2. Per germline, CDR1 LNHDA and CDR2 SQIVND (reference sequence). The trim removed 10 bases at V and 4 bases at J, leaving 14 bases unmatched. CDR3 length equals 15 residues.

This chain uses TRBV19 with TRBJ2-6; a possible D gene is TRBD1 (5 bases). Germline assignment: CDR1 LNHDA and CDR2 SQIVND (reference sequence). CDR3 length: 21 amino acids. Trimming cost V 0 bases and J 0 bases, with 21 bases left between them. The CDR3 reads CASSIENASRAKGSGANVLTF. The CDR3 bases are TGTGCCAGTAGTATAGAAAATGCGTCCAGGGCTAAAGGCTCTGGGGCCAACGTCCTGACTTTC.

This chain joins TRBV13 and TRBJ2-1; TRBD1 is a possible D gene (6 bases). With 5 bases removed from V and 4 bases from J, the gap between germline ends came to 12 bases. The V gene's germline CDR1 is PRHDT and CDR2 FYEKMQ (reference sequence). This CDR3 has 14 amino acids. The DNA for the CDR3 is TGTGCCAGCAGCGAGAGGACAGCTTACAATGAGCAGTTCTTC. It specifies CASSERTAYNEQFF. The full variable domain, completed using reference TRBV13 and TRBJ2-1, is AAGVIQSPRHLIKEKRETATLKCYPIPRHDTVYWYQQGPGQDPQFLISFYEKMQSDKGSIPDRFSAQQFSDYHSELNMSSLELGDSALYFCASSERTAYNEQFFGPGTRLTVL.

The chain employs TRBV19 and TRBJ1-2; D is unclear. Germline values: CDR1 LNHDA, CDR2 SQIVND (reference sequence). Trimming left V 1 base short and J 7 bases short, with 10 bases between. CDR3 length equals 13 residues. Written as DNA, the CDR3 is TGTGCCAGTAGTATAGCCGAAGGAGGTGGCTACACCTTC. Translation: CASSIAEGGGYTF.

The rearrangement joins TRBV18 to TRBJ1-1, with D possibly matching TRBD1 (5 bases). Trimming left V 5 bases short and J 5 bases short, with 18 bases between. This CDR3 has 15 amino acids. Germline CDR1 reads KGHSH; CDR2 reads LQKENI. CDR3 DNA: TGTGCCAGCTCAAAAGCCCAGGGAAGTAGGACTGAAGCTTTCTTT. It is translated as CASSKAQGSRTEAFF.

The chain is built from TRBV19 and TRBJ2-7; D unresolved. This CDR3 has 14 amino acids. The V end was cut by 1 base, the J end by 3 bases, with 10 bases between. The V gene's germline CDR1 is LNHDA and CDR2 SQIVND (reference sequence). The CDR3 region is CASSIAPEHYEQYF. In DNA form, the CDR3 reads TGTGCCAGTAGTATAGCCCCGGAGCACTACGAGCAGTACTTC.

This clone was picked up one time. The chain employs TRBV28 and TRBJ2-2, with D possibly being TRBD2 (6 bases). Trimming stripped 5 bases from V and 5 bases from J, with 30 bases between. CDR1 and CDR2 from the germline V gene are MDHEN and SYDVKM. This CDR3 spans 20 amino acids. CDR3 sequence (DNA): TGTGCCAGCAGTCCCTCGAGGGCCTCGAGGTTTAGCGGACTGACCGGGGAGCTGTTTTTT. Protein: CASSPSRASRFSGLTGELFF.

V usage is TRBV7-8 and J usage is TRBJ2-7, with 10 bases that match TRBD2. CDR1 and CDR2 (germline): SGHVS, FQNEAQ. V trimming: 3 bases; J trimming: 0 bases; junction bases outside the gene matches: 5. This CDR3 has 16 amino acids. The CDR3 sequence is CASSFGLAETSYEQYF. The CDR3 nucleotides read TGTGCCAGCAGCTTCGGACTAGCGGAAACCTCCTACGAGCAGTACTTC.

This clone has a single count. The gene calls are TRBV27 and TRBJ2-3, with 8 bases fitting TRBD1. The germline V gene encodes CDR1 MNHEY and CDR2 SMNVEV (reference sequence). CDR3 length equals 15 residues. V lost 8 bases, J lost 1 base, and 8 bases stayed unmatched. Written as DNA, the CDR3 is TGTGCCAGCTGCCAGGGGGCGGGGTGCACAGATACGCAGTATTTT. This translates into CASCQGAGCTDTQYF.

In the case of this clone: The junction and the germline gene differ at one end; a read error may be behind it. The V call is TRBV7-7, the J call TRBJ2-1; 12 nucleotides align to TRBD2. In germline, CDR1 is SSHAT, CDR2 FNYEAQ (reference sequence). The length of the CDR3 is 16 residues. In DNA form, the CDR3 reads TGTGCTAGCAGCTCAGATCTAGCGGGAGGGCGGAATGAGCAGTTCTTC. This codes for CASSSDLAGGRNEQFF.

This chain connects TRBV7-9 to TRBJ2-3, with TRBD2 matching 9 bases. This CDR3 contains 17 residues. Germline CDR1 is SEHNR and CDR2 is FQNEAQ (reference sequence). Trimming cost V 3 bases and J 6 bases; bases outside gene matches: 13. The CDR3 loop is CASSFRRFSGSGDTQYF. In DNA form, the CDR3 reads TGTGCCAGCAGCTTTCGGCGATTTAGCGGGAGTGGGGATACGCAGTATTTT.